This T cell receptor (beta chain) derives from a study of T cell responses to AZD1222 COVID-19 vaccine. TCRdb's copy holds only in-frame clones and misses some; the assay was immunoSEQ multiplex PCR. The data contain fewer than 100,000 clones, roughly 92% of them singletons. A single count supports this clone. Its cognate antigen is unknown. CDR1 is MNHEY and CDR2 is SVGEGT in the germline V gene. The ends were cut back, 2 bases at V and 2 bases at J, with 9 bases in the middle. This CDR3 region has 14 residues. Study-wide findings and caveats: Elevations in Spike-specific TCR breadth and depth followed administration of two AZD1222 doses.

The material sequenced was peripheral blood, taken on day 0 of AZD1222 vaccination. This TCR derives from an adult in good health. This chain joins TRBV6-2 or TRBV6-3 and TRBJ1-1, with D hard to call. In DNA, the CDR3 is TGTGCCAGCAGTTACAATGGGCCCAACACTGAAGCTTTCTTT. Translating it yields CASSYNGPNTEAFF.